This entry describes one T cell receptor beta chain. What this receptor recognizes is not known. Base qualities are not provided; no much larger clone lies one nucleotide away. This sample was taken from a study of regulatory T cells in long-lasting Graves disease (dated by TCRdb to the early 2020s). With respect to the entire study: Antithyroid drugs had been taken for less than 3 months by newly diagnosed Graves' disease patients. A total of 33 samples underwent TCR sequencing, from about 13 patients with persistent Graves' disease and some 20 patients with newly diagnosed Graves' disease. The study took place in China and was registered as a clinical trial. Patients with persistent Graves' disease were compared with patients with newly diagnosed Graves' disease using TCR sequencing and RNA sequencing of peripheral blood.

The CDR3 runs 14 amino acids, cysteine and phenylalanine included. Just the 42-base CDR3 DNA is kept, in frame starting at base 1. For CDR1 and CDR2, the germline V gene (reference sequence) lists GTSNPN and SVGIG. Germline trimming amounts to 7 bases on V and 6 bases on J, with 9 as the count of junction bases outside the gene matches. The time point label, as the study defines it: newly diagnosed GD, antithyroid drugs for less than 3 months. For both TCR sequencing and RNA sequencing, RNA was extracted from PBMCs using TRIzol. The diagnosis of Graves' disease followed American Thyroid Association guidelines. The patients came from an endocrinology department in Xi'an, China. From each patient, about 9.7 milliliters of peripheral blood was collected into an EDTA anticoagulant tube. PBMCs were isolated by Ficoll Paque Plus density gradient separation without further T cell sorting. An Agilent 2100 Bioanalyzer and agarose gel were used to check RNA quality, and a NanoDrop 2000 was used to measure RNA concentration.

Library preparation employed multiplex PCR. The instrument given in TCRdb is Illumina HiSeq 4000. iRepertoire HTBI primers and Arm-PCR amplification of CDR3 regions were used to construct TCR beta libraries. PCR products were gel purified before sequencing. As for how the authors treated the data: Gene usage analysis of CDR3 amino acid clonotypes used the approximately 62 TRBV and around 13 TRBJ segments found across samples. COPE and FqMerger were used to merge filtered high-quality paired reads into contigs. BLAST was used to align contigs to IMGT TRBV, TRBD and TRBJ reference genes, and CDR3 was defined according to IMGT. Clonotypes above 0.1% frequency were classified as highly expanded clones. Shannon entropy served as the measure of repertoire diversity, while the Gini coefficient captured V-J evenness. A clonotype found in more than one individual was treated as public. TCRdb reprocessed the public reads (quality trimming at Q25 with fastp, clone calling with MiXCR) and kept in-frame beta chains. Under each unique CDR3 protein, matching rows form one entry showing the most common genes and DNA. These V and J calls rely on TCRdb rather than the paper's analysis. This sample lists roughly 610,000 distinct CDR3 sequences; around 17% were detected once. 15% to 20% of the sample goes to the ten largest clones.

What the authors observed across the whole study: Peripheral blood alone was examined, since thyroid tissue, which constituted the primary lesion, could not be accessed. The authors noted that the small sample size was a limitation that may lower accuracy. Sequencing and analysis were limited to the TCR beta chain. A larger number of public clonotypes was shared among persistent patients (over 2,500) than among newly diagnosed patients (roughly 970). Compared with newly diagnosed patients, persistent Graves' disease patients had lower TCR Shannon entropy and fewer highly expanded clones, which suggests clonal expansion. Persistent disease showed preferential use of TRBV28, TRBJ1-2 and TRBJ2-5, whereas newly diagnosed disease favored TRBV20-1 and TRBJ2-1.

This same sample was also taken into another study, of T cells in Graves' hyperthyroidism and ophthalmopathy. The other study reports the following: Stable Graves' hyperthyroidism was defined as no progression to ophthalmopathy during 18 months of follow-up. Hyperthyroidism patients were aged 18 to 65 years and newly diagnosed, with disease duration of less than 2 months. The study excluded patients with uncontrolled infections, other autoimmune diseases, pregnancy or lactation. Diagnoses were based on clinical symptoms, serum thyroxine and TRAb, thyroid ultrasound and orbital computed tomography. A first-round RT-PCR of the TCR CDR3 used the HTBI primer set with the Qiagen OneStep RT-PCR kit. Most expanded thyroid clonotypes (frequency above 0.001) were also found in blood, which suggests that blood repertoires may mirror thyroid immune responses. A model built on a 13 V-J signature distinguished ophthalmopathy from stable hyperthyroidism, reaching about 88% sensitivity and 81% to 83% specificity in cross-validation and 80%/75% in testing. In validation, the model predicted progression to ophthalmopathy with over 65% sensitivity and 72% to 85% specificity, a median of approximately 6.5 months before onset. TCR V-J signatures able to tell the groups apart were searched for in a discovery cohort of some 100 patients, of whom 43 had Graves' ophthalmopathy and about 55 had stable Graves' hyperthyroidism. Prospective prediction of ophthalmopathy was tested in an independent validation cohort consisting of some 18 hyperthyroidism patients and some 16 patients who later progressed to ophthalmopathy. The 95 to 100 discovery patients were randomly divided into training and test sets at a 7:3 ratio. In addition, the study compared T-cell repertoires in thyroid tissue and in blood from about 6 Graves' hyperthyroidism patients. After sampling, hyperthyroidism patients received methimazole starting at 30 mg daily, and ophthalmopathy patients received high-dose intravenous methylprednisolone. The libraries were constructed in a second round of multiplex PCR and then size-selected and purified. Sequencing of the libraries was done on an Illumina HiSeq2000 using paired-end 100 bp reads. SOAPnuke was used to process the raw data, removing reads that contained adapters or uncalled bases, had a mean Phred below 15, or lacked an exact match to the constant primer or identifier. High-quality paired reads were merged using COPE v1.2.5, and each unique nucleotide sequence was defined as a clonotype. Clonotypes were aligned to IMGT TRBV, TRBD and TRBJ reference segments using MiTCR v1.1. Analysis was restricted to V-J combinations with a frequency above 0.0001, which covered approximately 99% of repertoires. A TCS score was defined as the ratio between F50 (clonal expansion) and ExV (chaos), using BLOSUM62-based TCRdist between CDR3 peptides within each V-J. Welch's t-statistics and random forest reduced around 550 V-J features to roughly 13, which were used in a naive Bayes classifier (R e1071). Sample size was not statistically predetermined, and blinding of investigators to group allocation was not performed. TCR Vbeta CDR3 sequencing of 130 to 150 peripheral blood samples (43 ophthalmopathy, 75 hyperthyroidism and some 17 progressor patients) is reported in the paper.

The source of this sequence is a woman in her twenties or thirties with Graves disease. Donor details come from another sample of the same person, matched by shared clones. The sequencing used peripheral blood mononuclear cells (PBMCs), collected at new diagnosis, from a patient treated with antithyroid drugs. The receptor chain draws on TRBV30 and TRBJ2-3, with 11 bases in between that match TRBD2. The CDR3 here reads CASKLAGEVDTQYF. The DNA sequence is TGTGCCTCCAAACTAGCGGGAGAGGTCGATACGCAGTATTTT.